A single sample is the source of the 10 T cell receptor beta chains below, sequenced in a study of blood T cells in healthy people across ages. Together with a sample-barcoded 5' primer, a J-beta primer mix was included in a second PCR lasting roughly 6 to 12 cycles. A single record per CDR3 protein comes from TCRdb applying MiXCR to the 5' RACE reads. The table records hundreds of thousands of distinct CDR3 sequences, less than 25% of them present only once. This same sample was also part of a study on T cells of mothers and their children.

Material: blood. The receptors here all came from a boy between 10 and 17 years old in good health.

This clonotype was observed a few times. The rearrangement uses TRBV20-1 and TRBJ2-5; a weak D match, TRBD1 (5 bases). Matching the DNA end better, TRBJ2-7 makes the J call doubtful. CDR3 size: 14 residues. Germline assignment: CDR1 DFQATT and CDR2 SNEGSKA (reference sequence). DNA for the CDR3: TGCAGTGCTAGGAACCCCCAGGGCTCCTACGAGCAGTACTTC. Amino acid sequence: CSARNPQGSYEQYF.

The J gene is TRBJ2-2, the V gene TRBV9; 8 bases are shared with TRBD1. The CDR3 extends over 15 amino acids. Unmatched junction bases numbered 6, after V lost 2 bases and J lost 6 bases. CDR1 is SGDLS and CDR2 is YYNGEE in the germline V gene. The CDR3 DNA follows: TGTGCCAGCAGCGTCGGACAGGGTAGCGCCGGGGAGCTGTTTTTT. Translating it yields CASSVGQGSAGELFF. The full variable domain, completed using reference TRBV9 and TRBJ2-2, is DSGVTQTPKHLITATGQRVTLRCSPRSGDLSVYWYQQSLDQGLQFLIQYYNGEERAKGNILERFSAQQFPDLHSELNLSSLELGDSALYFCASSVGQGSAGELFFGEGSRLTVL.

The table lists this clonotype with a few counts. J is TRBJ1-6 and V is TRBV9, with D tentatively TRBD1 (5 bases). V lost 4 bases to trimming and J lost 7 bases, with 12 bases between them. This CDR3 is built from 14 residues. Germline lookup yields CDR1 SGDLS and CDR2 YYNGEE. In DNA form, the CDR3 reads TGTGCCAGCAGCCCCGAGGGGTTCAATTCACCCCTCCACTTT. Protein product: CASSPEGFNSPLHF. The full variable domain, with the rest looked up from reference TRBV9 and TRBJ1-6, is DSGVTQTPKHLITATGQRVTLRCSPRSGDLSVYWYQQSLDQGLQFLIQYYNGEERAKGNILERFSAQQFPDLHSELNLSSLELGDSALYFCASSPEGFNSPLHFGNGTRLTVT.

The J gene is TRBJ2-3, the V gene TRBV12-3 or TRBV12-4; TRBD2 is a possible D gene (5 bases). The CDR3 is made up of 13 amino acids. V dropped 7 bases and J dropped 8 bases, with 16 bases sitting between them. The CDR3 here is CASTQGRSGTQYF. CDR3 DNA sequence: TGTGCCAGCACCCAAGGAAGGAGCGGTACGCAGTATTTT.

This chain joins TRBV20-1 and TRBJ2-5; D tentatively reads TRBD1 or TRBD2 (6 bases each). The DNA end is more similar to TRBJ2-7, so the J call may be wrong. CDR1 DFQATT and CDR2 SNEGSKA come from the germline V gene (reference sequence). The CDR3 spans 15 residues. The CDR3 protein is CSAPPRGPSYYEQYF. Here the CDR3 DNA reads TGCAGTGCGCCACCCCGGGGGCCCTCCTACTACGAGCAGTACTTC.

In its sample, this clonotype was seen many times. The V call is TRBV29-1, the J call TRBJ2-4; D gene ambiguous. Trimming shortened V by 6 bases and J by 6 bases, and 15 bases separated the two germline ends. The CDR3 contains 13 residues. Germline lookup yields CDR1 SQVTM and CDR2 ANQGSEA. The CDR3 DNA sequence: TGCAGCGTGGAACCGGGTATTGGAAACATTCAGTACTTC. The encoded protein is CSVEPGIGNIQYF. The variable domain in full, completed from reference TRBV29-1 and TRBJ2-4, reads SAVISQKPSRDICQRGTSLTIQCQVDSQVTMMFWYRQQPGQSLTLIATANQGSEATYESGFVIDKFPISRPNLTFSTLTVSNMSPEDSSIYLCSVEPGIGNIQYFGAGTRLSVL.

Regarding this clonotype: Possible read error: a much larger clone is one base away. The chain carries TRBV7-2 and TRBJ2-5, with D possibly matching TRBD2 (6 bases). The CDR3 covers 15 residues. The germline gives CDR1 SGHTA, CDR2 FQGNSA. This CDR3 is CVSSPGRGSGETQYF. CDR3 nucleotide sequence: TGTGTCAGCAGCCCAGGGCGGGGATCAGGAGAGACCCAGTACTTC.

With respect to this clonotype: One end of the junction fails to match germline, which may point to a read error. The CDR3 bases are TGTGCCAGCAGTTTACCAGGGACGAACACCGGGGAGCCGTTTTTT. Its translation is CASSLPGTNTGEPFF. The chain has TRBV12-3 or TRBV12-4 and TRBJ2-2, with D perhaps assigned TRBD1 or TRBD2 (5 bases each). The CDR3 runs to 15 residues.

This clonotype turned up a few times. Sequence at one end of the junction differs from germline and may be a read error. The chain has TRBV20-1 and TRBJ2-3, with D unclear. CDR1 is DFQATT and CDR2 is SNEGSKA in the germline V gene (reference sequence). This CDR3 comprises 13 residues. CDR3 DNA sequence: TGCAGTGCTAGCGTGACTCCCAAAGATACGCAATATTTT. Its protein product is CSASVTPKDTQYF.

This rearrangement joins TRBV7-6 to TRBJ1-1, with a possible D match to TRBD1 (5 bases). From germline, CDR1 is SGHVS and CDR2 FNYEAQ. The CDR3 is 15 amino acids. Trimming stripped 1 base from V and 1 base from J, with 10 bases between. The CDR3 coding sequence is TGTGCCAGCAGCTTAGGACAGAGGGGGAACACTGAAGCTTTCTTT. Translation: CASSLGQRGNTEAFF. Based on the CDR3 plus reference TRBV7-6 and TRBJ1-1, the full variable domain is GAGVSQSPRYKVTKRGQDVALRCDPISGHVSLYWYRQALGQGPEFLTYFNYEAQQDKSGLPNDRFSAERPEGSISTLTIQRTEQRDSAMYRCASSLGQRGNTEAFFGQGTRLTVV.